This TCR beta chain was observed in a study of monozygotic twins with inflammatory bowel disease. This CDR3 has 19 amino acids. CDR1 and CDR2 (germline): SQVTM, ANQGSEA. Donors each contributed one blood sample measuring under 3 ml. TCRdb reprocessed the 5' RACE reads; each CDR3 protein has one entry and no DNA is given. This sample's clone table lists about 440,000 distinct CDR3 sequences. The V and J genes are TRBV29-1 and TRBJ2-1; TCRdb returns TRBD1, unconfirmable since there is no DNA. This receptor was identified in a human donor with ulcerative colitis or Crohn's disease, or a healthy co-twin of an affected twin (not recorded which). The sequencing input was blood. The CDR3 sequence is CSVHGDRGWTSAAGNEQFF.